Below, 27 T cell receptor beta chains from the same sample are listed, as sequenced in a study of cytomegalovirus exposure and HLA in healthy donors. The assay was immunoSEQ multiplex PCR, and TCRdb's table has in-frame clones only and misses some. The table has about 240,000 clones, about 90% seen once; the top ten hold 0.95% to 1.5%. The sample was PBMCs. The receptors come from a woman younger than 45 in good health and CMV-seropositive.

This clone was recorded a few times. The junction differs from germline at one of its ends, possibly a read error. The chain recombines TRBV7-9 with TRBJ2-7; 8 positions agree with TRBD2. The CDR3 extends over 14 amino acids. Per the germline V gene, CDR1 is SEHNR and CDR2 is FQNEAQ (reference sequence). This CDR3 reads CASSDRTSSHEQYF. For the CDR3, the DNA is TGTGCCAGCAGCGATCGGACTAGCTCCCACGAGCAGTACTTC.

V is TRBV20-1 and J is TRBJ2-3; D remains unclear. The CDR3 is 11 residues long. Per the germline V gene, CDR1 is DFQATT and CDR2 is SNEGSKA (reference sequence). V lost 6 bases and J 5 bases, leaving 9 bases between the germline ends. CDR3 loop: CSALTGDTQYF. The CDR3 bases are TGCAGTGCCTTAACGGGAGATACGCAGTATTTT.

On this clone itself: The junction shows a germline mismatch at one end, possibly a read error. In DNA, the CDR3 is TGTGCCAGCAGCCGGTTCGGAGGCAAAAGGAACTCTGAAGCTTTCTTT. Protein product: CASSRFGGKRNSEAFF. This sequence joins TRBV5-4 and TRBJ1-1; D remains ambiguous. In germline, CDR1 is SGHNT, CDR2 YYREEE (reference sequence). The CDR3 is 16 residues long.

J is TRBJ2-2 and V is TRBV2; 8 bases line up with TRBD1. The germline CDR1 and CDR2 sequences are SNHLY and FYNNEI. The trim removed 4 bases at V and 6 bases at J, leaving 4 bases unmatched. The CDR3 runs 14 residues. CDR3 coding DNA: TGTGCCAGCAGTGTTTTACAGGGGGCCGGGGAGCTGTTTTTT. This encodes CASSVLQGAGELFF.

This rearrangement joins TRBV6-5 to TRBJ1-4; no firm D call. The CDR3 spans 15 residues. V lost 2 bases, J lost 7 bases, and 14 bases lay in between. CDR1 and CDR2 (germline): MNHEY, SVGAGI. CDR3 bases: TGTGCCAGCAGTTACGCTCCCCGGCCGGGTGAAAAACTGTTTTTT. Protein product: CASSYAPRPGEKLFF.

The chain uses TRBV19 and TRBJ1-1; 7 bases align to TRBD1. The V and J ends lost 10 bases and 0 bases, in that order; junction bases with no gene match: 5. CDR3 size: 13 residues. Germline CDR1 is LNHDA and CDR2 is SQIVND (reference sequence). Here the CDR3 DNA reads TGTGCCACCAGGGGGACCATGAACACTGAAGCTTTCTTT. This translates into CATRGTMNTEAFF.

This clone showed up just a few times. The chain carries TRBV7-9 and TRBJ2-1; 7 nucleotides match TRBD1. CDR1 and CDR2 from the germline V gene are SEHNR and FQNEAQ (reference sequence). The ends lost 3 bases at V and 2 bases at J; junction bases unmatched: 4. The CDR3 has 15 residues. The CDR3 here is CASSLLTGPYNEQFF. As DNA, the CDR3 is TGTGCCAGCAGCTTGCTGACAGGGCCCTACAATGAGCAGTTCTTC.

CDR3 in DNA: TGCAGTGCCGGACTAGTTCCTGAGCAGTTCTTC. This translates into CSAGLVPEQFF. The J gene is TRBJ2-1, the V gene TRBV20-1; TRBD2 aligns across 7 bases. With 6 bases clipped from V and 9 bases from J, the junction kept 5 bases outside the gene matches. CDR1 is DFQATT and CDR2 is SNEGSKA in the germline V gene (reference sequence). This CDR3 spans 11 amino acids.

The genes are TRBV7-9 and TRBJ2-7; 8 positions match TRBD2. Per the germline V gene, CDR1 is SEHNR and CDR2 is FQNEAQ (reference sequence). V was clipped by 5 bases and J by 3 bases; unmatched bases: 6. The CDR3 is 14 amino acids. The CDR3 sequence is CASSRGGEIYEQYF. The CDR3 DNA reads TGTGCCAGCAGCCGGGGGGGAGAAATCTACGAGCAGTACTTC.

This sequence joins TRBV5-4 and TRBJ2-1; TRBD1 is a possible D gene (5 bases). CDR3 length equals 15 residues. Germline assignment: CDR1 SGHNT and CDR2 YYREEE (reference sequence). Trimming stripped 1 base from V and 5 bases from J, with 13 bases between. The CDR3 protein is CASSLQGVLDNEQFF. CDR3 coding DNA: TGTGCCAGCAGCTTGCAGGGTGTCCTGGACAATGAGCAGTTCTTC.

CDR3 loop: CASSLATSGSRTDTQYF. Here the CDR3 DNA reads TGTGCCAGCAGCTTAGCGACTAGCGGGAGTAGGACAGATACGCAGTATTTT. The genes are TRBV7-9 and TRBJ2-3, with 12 bases lining up with TRBD2. The CDR3 extends over 17 amino acids. Germline loops: CDR1 SEHNR, CDR2 FQNEAQ (reference sequence). Trimming took 0 bases from V and 3 from J; bases not matched to a gene: 4.

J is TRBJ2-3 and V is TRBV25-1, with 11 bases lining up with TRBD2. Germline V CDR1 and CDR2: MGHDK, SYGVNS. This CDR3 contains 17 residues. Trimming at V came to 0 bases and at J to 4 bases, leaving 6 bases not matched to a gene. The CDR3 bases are TGTGCCAGCAGTGAATACGCTAGCGGGAGGTTGGCAGATACGCAGTATTTT. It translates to CASSEYASGRLADTQYF.

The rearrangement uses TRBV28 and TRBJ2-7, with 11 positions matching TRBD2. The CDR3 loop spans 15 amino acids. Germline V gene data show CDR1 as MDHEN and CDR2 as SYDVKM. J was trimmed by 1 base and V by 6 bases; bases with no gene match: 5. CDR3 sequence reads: CASRLAGGLSYEQYF. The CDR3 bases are TGTGCCAGCAGGTTAGCGGGAGGGCTATCCTACGAGCAGTACTTC.

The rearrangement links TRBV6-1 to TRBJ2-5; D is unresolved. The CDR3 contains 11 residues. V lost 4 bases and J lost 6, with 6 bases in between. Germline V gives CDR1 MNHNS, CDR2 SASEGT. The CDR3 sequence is CASSGVQTQYF. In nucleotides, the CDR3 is TGTGCCAGCAGTGGAGTGCAGACCCAGTACTTC.

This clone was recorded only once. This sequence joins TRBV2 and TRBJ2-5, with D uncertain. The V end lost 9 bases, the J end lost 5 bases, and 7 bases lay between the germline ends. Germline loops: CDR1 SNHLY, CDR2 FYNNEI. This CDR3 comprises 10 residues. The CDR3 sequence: CASSWETQYF. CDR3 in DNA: TGTGCCAGTAGCTGGGAGACCCAGTACTTC. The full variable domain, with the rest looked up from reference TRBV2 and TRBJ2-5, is EPEVTQTPSHQVTQMGQEVILRCVPISNHLYFYWYRQILGQKVEFLVSFYNNEISEKSEIFDDQFSVERPDGSNFTLKIRSTKLEDSAMYFCASSWETQYFGPGTRLLVL.

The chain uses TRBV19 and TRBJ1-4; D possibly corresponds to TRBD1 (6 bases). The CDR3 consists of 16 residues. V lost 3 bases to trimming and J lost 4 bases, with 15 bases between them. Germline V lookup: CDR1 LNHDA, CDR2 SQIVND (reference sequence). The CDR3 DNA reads TGTGCCAGTAGTATCGGGGCAGGGGCCCGTAATGAAAAACTGTTTTTT. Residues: CASSIGAGARNEKLFF.

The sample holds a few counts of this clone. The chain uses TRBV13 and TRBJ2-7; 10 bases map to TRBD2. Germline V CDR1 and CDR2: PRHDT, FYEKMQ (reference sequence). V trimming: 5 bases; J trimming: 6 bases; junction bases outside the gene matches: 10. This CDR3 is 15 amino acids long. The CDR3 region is CASSPLSGRRIEQYF. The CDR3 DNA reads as TGTGCCAGCAGCCCTCTTAGCGGGAGGAGGATCGAGCAGTACTTC.

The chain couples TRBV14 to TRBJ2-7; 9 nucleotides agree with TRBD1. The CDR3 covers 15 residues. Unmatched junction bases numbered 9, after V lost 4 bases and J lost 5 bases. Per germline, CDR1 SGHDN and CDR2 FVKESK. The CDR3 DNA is TGTGCCAGCAGCCCGAAACCGGACAGGGGCCACGAGCAGTACTTC. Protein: CASSPKPDRGHEQYF.

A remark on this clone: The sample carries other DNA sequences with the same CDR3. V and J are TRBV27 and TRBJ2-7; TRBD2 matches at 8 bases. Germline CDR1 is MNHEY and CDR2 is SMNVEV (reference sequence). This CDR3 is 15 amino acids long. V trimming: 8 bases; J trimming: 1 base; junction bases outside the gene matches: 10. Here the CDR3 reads CASAEISGVSYEQYF. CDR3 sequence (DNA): TGTGCCAGCGCCGAAATTAGCGGGGTATCCTACGAGCAGTACTTC.

DNA for the CDR3: TGTGCCAGCAGTCACTACAATGAGCAGTTCTTC. Translating it yields CASSHYNEQFF. The genes are TRBV27 and TRBJ2-1; D is undetermined. V gave up 5 bases and J gave up 3 bases, with 2 bases separating them. Germline V gene sequence: CDR1 MNHEY, CDR2 SMNVEV (reference sequence). The CDR3 totals 11 residues.

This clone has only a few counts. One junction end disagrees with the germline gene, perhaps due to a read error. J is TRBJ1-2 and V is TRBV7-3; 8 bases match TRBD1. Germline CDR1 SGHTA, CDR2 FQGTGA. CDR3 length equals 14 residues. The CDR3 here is CASSLTDRGGGYTF. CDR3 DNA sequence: TGTGCCAGCAGCCTAACCGACAGGGGTGGTGGCTACACCTTC.

The CDR3 bases are TGTGCCAGCAGCTTAGTTAGGCCCGACAGGATCCCCAACAATGAGCAGTTCTTC. It codes for CASSLVRPDRIPNNEQFF. The V call is TRBV7-9, the J call TRBJ2-1; weak D call: TRBD1 (6 bases). V lost 1 base to trimming and J lost 5 bases, with 21 bases between them. In germline, CDR1 is SEHNR, CDR2 FQNEAQ (reference sequence). The CDR3 length is 18 residues.

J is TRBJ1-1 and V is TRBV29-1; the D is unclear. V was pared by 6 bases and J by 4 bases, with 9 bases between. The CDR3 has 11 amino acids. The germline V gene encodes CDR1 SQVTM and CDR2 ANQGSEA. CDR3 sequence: CSVRYTTEAFF. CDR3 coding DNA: TGCAGCGTGCGATATACCACTGAAGCTTTCTTT.

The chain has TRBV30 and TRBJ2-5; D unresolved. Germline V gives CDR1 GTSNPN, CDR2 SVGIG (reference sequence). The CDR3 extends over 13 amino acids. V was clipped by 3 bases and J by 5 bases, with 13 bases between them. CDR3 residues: CAWRVGSVETQYF. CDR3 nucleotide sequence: TGTGCCTGGAGAGTCGGGTCAGTGGAGACCCAGTACTTC.

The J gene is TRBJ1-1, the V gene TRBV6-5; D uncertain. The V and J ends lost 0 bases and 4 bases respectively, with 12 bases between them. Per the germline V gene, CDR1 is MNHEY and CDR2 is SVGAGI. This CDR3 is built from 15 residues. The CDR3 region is CASSYSITPSTEAFF. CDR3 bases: TGTGCCAGCAGTTACTCGATCACCCCGAGCACTGAAGCTTTCTTT.

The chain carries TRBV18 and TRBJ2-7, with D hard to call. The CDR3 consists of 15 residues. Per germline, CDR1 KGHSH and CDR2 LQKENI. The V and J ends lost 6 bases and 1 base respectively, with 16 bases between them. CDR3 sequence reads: CASSPSANPSYEQYF. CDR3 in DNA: TGTGCCAGCTCGCCGAGCGCAAATCCATCCTACGAGCAGTACTTC.

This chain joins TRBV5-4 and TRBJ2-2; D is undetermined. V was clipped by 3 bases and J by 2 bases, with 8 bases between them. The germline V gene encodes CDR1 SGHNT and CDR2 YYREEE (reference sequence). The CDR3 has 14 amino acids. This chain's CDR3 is CASSSTSNTGELFF. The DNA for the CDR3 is TGTGCCAGCAGCTCGACAAGTAACACCGGGGAGCTGTTTTTT. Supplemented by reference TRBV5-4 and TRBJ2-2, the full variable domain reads ETGVTQSPTHLIKTRGQQVTLRCSSQSGHNTVSWYQQALGQGPQFIFQYYREEENGRGNFPPRFSGLQFPNYSSELNVNALELDDSALYLCASSSTSNTGELFFGEGSRLTVL.